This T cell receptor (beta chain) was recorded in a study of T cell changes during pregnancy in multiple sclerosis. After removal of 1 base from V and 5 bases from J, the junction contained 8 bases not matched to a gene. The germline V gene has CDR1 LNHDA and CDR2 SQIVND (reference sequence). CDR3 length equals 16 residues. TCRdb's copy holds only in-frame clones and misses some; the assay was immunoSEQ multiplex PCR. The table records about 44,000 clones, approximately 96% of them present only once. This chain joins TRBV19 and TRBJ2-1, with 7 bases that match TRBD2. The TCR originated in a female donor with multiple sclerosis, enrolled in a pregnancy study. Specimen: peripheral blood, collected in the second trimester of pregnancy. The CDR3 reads CASSIVAASGNNEQFF. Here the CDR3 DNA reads TGTGCCAGTAGTATAGTAGCGGCTAGCGGAAACAATGAGCAGTTCTTC.